This paragraph covers one T cell receptor beta chain sequence. Its specificity is not known. Preparation of the TCRbeta library involved a method that used unique molecular identifiers. TCRdb re-derived calls from the PCR reads in MiXCR, one entry per CDR3 protein. The sample has 250,000 to 400,000 distinct CDR3 sequences; roughly 21% are singletons. The data belong to a study of T-cell reconstitution after alpha-beta-depleted transplantation in children. The CDR3 has 17 amino acids. Germline V gene data show CDR1 as MNHEY and CDR2 as SMNVEV (reference sequence). V was clipped by 6 bases and J by 0 bases; unmatched bases: 13. Whole-study findings and limits: Alpha-beta T cells about two months after transplant reportedly derived from several hundred expanded graft clones. After one year, T-cell counts and TCRbeta diversity mostly came from new T cells. Some patients showed high day-60 TCRbeta diversity, which derived from surviving recipient T cells and thymic progenitors.

This sequence originates from a male patient younger than 18 who had a stem cell transplant for acute lymphoblastic leukemia, so the T cells may come from the graft donor. Sequenced here: PBMCs, mostly from graft donor cells, sampled 180 days after TCRalphabeta/CD19-depleted stem cell transplant. The V and J genes are TRBV27 and TRBJ2-7; 8 bases are shared with TRBD1. The CDR3, as DNA: TGTGCCAGCAGCCCGGTTTCAGGGGGCCTGTTCTCCTACGAGCAGTACTTC. Translated: CASSPVSGGLFSYEQYF.